This T cell receptor gamma chain derives from a study of intestinal T cells in coeliac disease (dated by TCRdb to the early 2020s). Some background on the complete study: In the TRG cohort, the mean age of coeliac patients was roughly 15 years compared with almost 55 years for controls, so the coeliac patients were much younger than the controls. Duodenal biopsies from roughly ten coeliac disease patients and roughly ten non-coeliac controls were included in the TCR-delta (TRD) cohort. A second, larger TCR-gamma (TRG) cohort included duodenal biopsies from approximately 35 coeliac disease patients and 20 to 25 non-coeliac controls.

Genomic DNA was extracted with the QIAamp DNA FFPE tissue kit from ten 5-um FFPE scrolls per case. Fully anonymised formalin-fixed paraffin-embedded duodenal biopsies surplus to diagnostic needs were used to test TCR repertoire-based classification of coeliac disease. Library preparation was by multiplex PCR. The instrument given in TCRdb is Ion Torrent PGM. TRG repertoires were amplified from around 0.2 ug of biopsy DNA using the LymphoTrack kit, whose primers carry Illumina adapters. TRG amplicons were cleaned up with AMPure XP beads, measured on a 2100 Bioanalyzer, and combined in equimolar amounts. TRG libraries were sequenced on an Ion PGM instrument. The paper's data handling went like this. Using FastX, any read was removed if more than 10% of its nucleotides had quality scores below the third quartile calculated per patient. Reads were aligned with IMGT/HighV-QUEST to assign V, D and J genes, identify CDR3 regions and assess functionality. Sequences were converted to amino acids, and every sequence predicted to be non-functional was removed. CDR3s were split into kmers, with and without positional annotation; kmer frequencies underwent PCA, and samples were clustered using all 1023 combinations of PCs 1-10. Classification was validated by leave-one-out cross-validation, re-optimising parameters on the remaining samples each time. Shannon diversity was calculated using the vegan R package from repeated random subsamples equal to the lowest read count. TCRdb reran clone calling on the public reads with CATT; rows sharing one DNA sequence were then combined. The authors' filters were not applied to this entry. The table for this sample lists about 650 gamma-chain clones; 50% to 60% of them were counted only once. The ten most abundant clones make up roughly 18% of the sample.

Findings and caveats that apply to the study as a whole: There was no way to tell repeated CDR3 amino acid sequences apart from PCR duplicates. In training, clustering based on TRD kmers put every one of the 22 biopsies in the right class, and the leave-one-out accuracy was reported as 91%. Coeliac and control groups differed significantly in age, although an age-split analysis did not yield significant classification. Of about 54 biopsies, around 51 (roughly 94%) were correctly classified by TRG clustering, which had a reported leave-one-out accuracy of roughly 87%. FFPE-derived DNA was found to be relatively degraded, and loss of a proportion of TCR sequences in each sample was likely caused by this degradation.

As to this clone: This clone's antigen is unknown. Base qualities were left out, and no much larger clone turns up one base away.

This receptor was identified in a human donor with celiac disease. The sample was a duodenal biopsy.

The sequenced DNA: TGTGCCACCCCCCGGGGGGGTGGATATAAGAAACTCTTT. Its protein is CATPRGGGYKKLF. The chain is encoded by TRGV3 joined to TRGJ1 or TRGJ2. V trim: 9 bases; J trim: 7 bases; unmatched bases: 15. The cysteine opens and the phenylalanine closes a CDR3 of 13 amino acids. CDR3 DNA is the only sequence kept; it has 39 bases, read in frame from the first base. Based on the germline V gene (reference sequence), the CDR1 and CDR2 sequences are VTNTFY and YDVSTARD.